This is a list of T cell receptor beta chains from one sample in a study of blood T cells in healthy people across ages. TCRdb independently ran MiXCR on the 5' RACE reads; one entry per CDR3 protein. The table has almost 1 million distinct CDR3 sequences, about 51% seen once. Sequencing was done on a sample of blood. These receptors came from a woman aged 55-69 years in good health. Each CDR3 is given without its conserved first and last residue. Each record gives: V gene, CDR3 length, J gene, CDR3 protein.

TRBV5-1,14,TRBJ2-1,ASSLSPRGAYNEQF
TRBV3-1,14,TRBJ1-1,ASSPLSSQGATGAF
TRBV11-2,14,TRBJ2-7,ASSFTTGGSSYEQY
TRBV20-1,11,TRBJ2-5,SARGSGKETQY
TRBV7-9,12,TRBJ1-4,ATRRIGPNEKLF
TRBV4-3,16,TRBJ2-3,ASSQDTADVGFTDTQY
TRBV28,15,TRBJ2-3,ASSSPGLAGEVDTQY
TRBV7-9,14,.,ASSPAGQRGSETQY
TRBV20-1,11,TRBJ1-2,SARPGQRYGYT
TRBV5-1,13,TRBJ2-7,ASSPRPYSSYEQY
TRBV2,12,TRBJ2-7,ASSEAGHSYEQY
TRBV7-3,12,TRBJ1-2,ASSLGQGLGGYT
TRBV5-1,11,TRBJ2-1,ATRLADYNEQF
TRBV7-2,14,TRBJ2-1,ASSPGGGSRGDEQF
TRBV20-1,9,TRBJ2-1,SATKTGQQF
TRBV3-1,14,TRBJ2-7,ASSQVSTGGNYEQY
TRBV27,12,TRBJ2-5,ASKRRVGLETQY
TRBV2,13,TRBJ2-6,ASTLSQGASNVLT
TRBV2,16,TRBJ2-3,ASSGSTSGIEAPDTQY
TRBV5-6,13,TRBJ1-2,ASSRISRGRGGYT
TRBV4-1,15,TRBJ2-3,ASSQYRDFKSTDTQY
TRBV6-2/TRBV6-3,11,TRBJ1-2,ASALDGSGRST
TRBV7-2,14,TRBJ2-7,ASSLRLAGTSYEQY
TRBV5-8,16,TRBJ1-2,ASSLALSEPFTNYGYT